What follows are 27 T cell receptor beta chains derived from one specimen sequenced in a study of cytomegalovirus exposure and HLA in healthy donors. Use of 60 Vbeta and 13 Jbeta primers characterized the PCR. Data came from immunoSEQ multiplex PCR; TCRdb stores just in-frame clones and leaves some out. The table has 180,000 or so clones, 77% seen once. The sample taken for sequencing was PBMCs. Every receptor here comes from a man between 18 and 29 years old in good health and CMV-seronegative.

V is TRBV27 and J is TRBJ1-2; D call uncertain. CDR3 length: 14 amino acids. The V gene lost 3 bases and the J gene lost 8 bases, with 16 bases spanning the gap. Germline loops: CDR1 MNHEY, CDR2 SMNVEV (reference sequence). The CDR3 coding sequence is TGTGCCAGCAGTTTTGGCCAGTCCTCCGGGGGCTACACCTTC. Protein product: CASSFGQSSGGYTF.

This clone was seen only a few times. This sequence joins TRBV4-2 and TRBJ2-2, with 12 bases aligning to TRBD2. Per the germline V gene, CDR1 is LGHNA and CDR2 is YNFKEQ. This CDR3 comprises 16 residues. The V and J ends lost 0 bases and 6 bases, in that order; junction bases with no gene match: 2. The DNA of the CDR3 is TGTGCCAGCAGCCAAGAGAGACTAGCGGGGGCCGGGGAGCTGTTTTTT. Its translation: CASSQERLAGAGELFF.

The chain couples TRBV4-2 to TRBJ1-5, with D possibly matching TRBD1 (6 bases). CDR1 and CDR2 (germline): LGHNA, YNFKEQ. The CDR3 loop spans 14 amino acids. The ends were cut back, 2 bases at V and 6 bases at J, with 11 bases in the middle. Written as DNA, the CDR3 is TGTGCCAGCAGCCAAAACAGGGATAGTCAGCCCCAGCATTTT. It codes for CASSQNRDSQPQHF.

The chain combines TRBV30 with TRBJ1-1, with D unclear. The CDR3 covers 13 residues. The V end lost 4 bases, the J end lost 4 bases, and 13 bases lay between the germline ends. In germline, CDR1 is GTSNPN, CDR2 SVGIG (reference sequence). CDR3 protein: CAWIQRRSTEAFF. The CDR3 coding sequence is TGTGCCTGGATCCAACGGAGGAGCACTGAAGCTTTCTTT. Together with reference TRBV30 and TRBJ1-1, the CDR3 gives the full variable domain: SQTIHQWPATLVQPVGSPLSLECTVEGTSNPNLYWYRQAAGRGLQLLFYSVGIGQISSEVPQNLSASRPQDRQFILSSKKLLLSDSGFYLCAWIQRRSTEAFFGQGTRLTVV.

V and J are TRBV2 and TRBJ2-5; 7 bases agree with TRBD1. The V and J ends lost 5 bases and 4 bases, in that order; junction bases with no gene match: 4. The germline CDR1 and CDR2 sequences are SNHLY and FYNNEI. This CDR3 is built from 13 residues. The chain's CDR3 is CASSKTGPETQYF. CDR3 nucleotide sequence: TGTGCCAGCAGTAAGACAGGGCCAGAGACCCAGTACTTC. The variable domain in full, completed from reference TRBV2 and TRBJ2-5, reads EPEVTQTPSHQVTQMGQEVILRCVPISNHLYFYWYRQILGQKVEFLVSFYNNEISEKSEIFDDQFSVERPDGSNFTLKIRSTKLEDSAMYFCASSKTGPETQYFGPGTRLLVL.

The chain combines TRBV19 with TRBJ2-1, with a weak D call TRBD1 (6 bases). CDR1 and CDR2 from the germline V gene are LNHDA and SQIVND (reference sequence). CDR3 size: 15 residues. V shed 5 bases and J shed 0 bases, with 11 bases lying between them. CDR3 coding DNA: TGTGCCAGTAGTCAGGACAGTAGCTCCTACAATGAGCAGTTCTTC. Translating it yields CASSQDSSSYNEQFF. The full variable domain, in which reference TRBV19 and TRBJ2-1 provide the parts outside the CDR3, is DGGITQSPKYLFRKEGQNVTLSCEQNLNHDAMYWYRQDPGQGLRLIYYSQIVNDFQKGDIAEGYSVSREKKESFPLTVTSAQKNPTAFYLCASSQDSSSYNEQFFGPGTRLTVL.

The chain recombines TRBV4-1 with TRBJ2-1; the match to TRBD2 covers 9 bases. There are 19 residues in the CDR3. CDR1 is MGHRA, CDR2 YSYEKL, per germline. The V gene end was trimmed by 4 bases and the J gene end by 0 bases; junction bases not matched to a gene: 13. CDR3 amino acids: CASSLDSGGTQSSYNEQFF. CDR3 sequence (DNA): TGCGCCAGCAGCCTCGATAGCGGGGGAACCCAAAGCTCCTACAATGAGCAGTTCTTC.

The chain couples TRBV30 to TRBJ1-1, with 7 nucleotides matching TRBD1. The CDR3 is made up of 14 amino acids. With V trimmed by 2 bases and J by 0 bases, 3 bases remained unmatched. Germline loops: CDR1 GTSNPN, CDR2 SVGIG (reference sequence). The CDR3: CAWSRGTVNTEAFF. For the CDR3, the DNA is TGTGCCTGGAGTAGGGGGACAGTGAACACTGAAGCTTTCTTT. The full variable domain, rest sourced from reference TRBV30 and TRBJ1-1, is SQTIHQWPATLVQPVGSPLSLECTVEGTSNPNLYWYRQAAGRGLQLLFYSVGIGQISSEVPQNLSASRPQDRQFILSSKKLLLSDSGFYLCAWSRGTVNTEAFFGQGTRLTVV.

The chain employs TRBV11-2 and TRBJ1-6, with a possible D match to TRBD1 (6 bases). Trimming pared 5 bases from V and 7 bases from J, leaving 18 bases between. The CDR3 sequence is 16 residues long. In germline, CDR1 is SGHAT, CDR2 FQNNGV. The CDR3 sequence is CASSHLRQGKNSPLHF. DNA of the CDR3: TGTGCCAGCAGCCACCTCCGGCAGGGGAAGAATTCACCCCTCCACTTT.

The V gene is TRBV9, the J gene TRBJ2-1; TRBD2 might be the D (5 bases). Germline V gene data show CDR1 as SGDLS and CDR2 as YYNGEE. CDR3 length: 16 residues. V dropped 4 bases and J dropped 0 bases, with 14 bases sitting between them. The CDR3: CASSSGTSSSYNEQFF. Written as DNA, the CDR3 is TGTGCCAGCAGCAGCGGAACCTCCAGCTCCTACAATGAGCAGTTCTTC.

This sequence joins TRBV6-5 and TRBJ1-2, with 9 bases that match TRBD1. Germline V lookup: CDR1 MNHEY, CDR2 SVGAGI. The V segment lost 10 bases and the J segment 4 bases; nucleotides outside the gene matches: 10. The CDR3 totals 14 residues. As DNA, the CDR3 is TGTGCCACGCGGGGAGGGACAGGGCCCTATGGCTACACCTTC. This sequence encodes CATRGGTGPYGYTF.

The chain employs TRBV6-5 and TRBJ2-1; D is possibly TRBD2 (6 bases). Per germline, CDR1 MNHEY and CDR2 SVGAGI. The V end lost 8 bases, the J end lost 6 bases, and 11 bases lay between the germline ends. CDR3 size: 12 residues. CDR3 nucleotides: TGTGCCAGCGGAGGGGCTGTCAATGAGCAGTTCTTC. Residues: CASGGAVNEQFF.

The chain joins TRBV7-8 to TRBJ2-3; possible D gene TRBD2, 5 bases. Trimming took 3 bases from V and 2 from J, leaving 15 bases between them. Per germline, CDR1 SGHVS and CDR2 FQNEAQ. There are 16 residues in the CDR3. The CDR3 region is CASSFDREGITDTQYF. In DNA, the CDR3 is TGTGCCAGCAGCTTTGACCGGGAAGGAATCACAGATACGCAGTATTTT.

The chain recombines TRBV6-4 with TRBJ2-1, with no clear D. There are 15 residues in the CDR3. Trimming stripped 3 bases from V and 6 bases from J, with 15 bases between. In germline, CDR1 is MRHNA, CDR2 SNTAGT. The CDR3 loop is CASSESRTAANEQFF. CDR3 nucleotide sequence: TGTGCCAGCAGTGAATCGAGAACAGCAGCCAATGAGCAGTTCTTC.

This clone was seen only once. The chain links TRBV6-5 to TRBJ1-4, with D possibly matching TRBD1 (6 bases). Germline lookup yields CDR1 MNHEY and CDR2 SVGAGI. V lost 5 bases and J 5 bases, leaving 12 bases between the germline ends. The CDR3 spans 14 residues. The CDR3 DNA sequence: TGTGCCAGCAGTATATTTACAGGGAATGAAAAACTGTTTTTT. Protein product: CASSIFTGNEKLFF.

This chain connects TRBV11-2 to TRBJ2-1; 7 bases map to TRBD2. CDR3 length: 14 residues. V lost 5 bases, J lost 6 bases, and 7 bases stayed unmatched. The germline gives CDR1 SGHAT, CDR2 FQNNGV. The CDR3 sequence is CASSARTRTNEQFF. DNA of the CDR3: TGTGCCAGCAGCGCCCGGACTAGAACCAATGAGCAGTTCTTC.

The rearrangement uses TRBV6-6 and TRBJ1-1, with a possible D match to TRBD1 (6 bases). The CDR3 extends over 14 amino acids. V shed 8 bases and J shed 4 bases, with 17 bases lying between them. Germline-derived CDR1 and CDR2 are MNHNY and SVGAGI (reference sequence). The CDR3 loop is CASEQGSYTTEAFF. The CDR3 DNA reads TGTGCCAGCGAACAGGGTTCGTATACCACTGAAGCTTTCTTT.

This chain connects TRBV28 to TRBJ1-5; 10 bases align to TRBD1. In germline, CDR1 is MDHEN, CDR2 SYDVKM. The CDR3 has 15 residues. The ends lost 1 base at V and 4 bases at J; junction bases unmatched: 1. CDR3 in amino acids: CASSLSGQGNQPQHF. The DNA of the CDR3 is TGTGCCAGCAGTTTATCGGGACAGGGGAATCAGCCCCAGCATTTT.

J is TRBJ1-1 and V is TRBV18, with D possibly TRBD1 on 5 matching bases. Germline CDR1 reads KGHSH; CDR2 reads LQKENI. The CDR3 extends over 17 amino acids. Trimming shortened V by 3 bases and J by 3 bases, and 20 bases separated the two germline ends. CDR3 nucleotide sequence: TGTGCCAGCTCACCGGGACTCTTTAGGGGTAATTACACTGAAGCTTTCTTT. Encoded protein: CASSPGLFRGNYTEAFF.

This chain joins TRBV5-6 and TRBJ1-1, with TRBD1 matching 7 bases. Trimming cost V 2 bases and J 5 bases; bases outside gene matches: 6. The germline V gene encodes CDR1 SGHDT and CDR2 YYEEEE. The length of the CDR3 is 14 residues. This CDR3 reads CASSLLSGGTEAFF. DNA for the CDR3: TGTGCCAGCAGCTTACTCTCAGGGGGGACTGAAGCTTTCTTT.

The chain has TRBV2 and TRBJ1-3, with a weak D call TRBD1 (5 bases). The CDR3 is made up of 16 amino acids. V was cut by 2 bases and J by 0 bases, with 11 bases left in between. Per germline, CDR1 SNHLY and CDR2 FYNNEI. CDR3 DNA: TGTGCCAGCAGTGAATCGACAGTGAGCTCTGGAAACACCATATATTTT. This sequence encodes CASSESTVSSGNTIYF. The full variable domain, in which reference TRBV2 and TRBJ1-3 provide the parts outside the CDR3, is EPEVTQTPSHQVTQMGQEVILRCVPISNHLYFYWYRQILGQKVEFLVSFYNNEISEKSEIFDDQFSVERPDGSNFTLKIRSTKLEDSAMYFCASSESTVSSGNTIYFGEGSWLTVV.

Concerning this clone: The same CDR3 also results from other DNA sequences found in this sample. The chain couples TRBV6-5 to TRBJ1-1; the D gene is possibly TRBD1 (6 bases). The CDR3 spans 14 residues. The germline CDR1 and CDR2 sequences are MNHEY and SVGAGI. V was shortened by 0 bases and J by 5 bases, with 10 bases between the two germline ends. The CDR3 protein is CASSYSGGGTEAFF. The CDR3 region has the DNA TGTGCCAGCAGTTACTCAGGGGGTGGTACTGAAGCTTTCTTT.

The V call is TRBV11-3, the J call TRBJ2-7; maybe TRBD1 (5 bases). The CDR3 has 15 amino acids. From germline, CDR1 is SGHNT and CDR2 YENEEA. V shed 1 base and J shed 4 bases, with 14 bases lying between them. CDR3 coding DNA: TGTGCCAGCAGCTTAGGGGGCGCAGGAAGTTACGAGCAGTACTTC. Residues: CASSLGGAGSYEQYF. Using reference TRBV11-3 and TRBJ2-7 for the parts outside the CDR3, the full variable domain is EAGVVQSPRYKIIEKKQPVAFWCNPISGHNTLYWYLQNLGQGPELLIRYENEEAVDDSQLPKDRFSAERLKGVDSTLKIQPAELGDSAVYLCASSLGGAGSYEQYFGPGTRLTVT.

The CDR3 is CASSEGDRHQPQHF. The CDR3 nucleotides read TGTGCCAGCAGTGAAGGGGACAGACATCAGCCCCAGCATTTT. The rearrangement links TRBV25-1 to TRBJ1-5, with 7 bases matching TRBD1. The ends lost 2 bases at V and 5 bases at J; junction bases unmatched: 3. CDR3 length: 14 amino acids. The germline V gene has CDR1 MGHDK and CDR2 SYGVNS.

The chain uses TRBV9 and TRBJ2-6; weak D call: TRBD1 (5 bases). V was shortened by 2 bases and J by 0 bases, with 15 bases between the two germline ends. Looked up from germline, CDR1 is SGDLS and CDR2 is YYNGEE. The length of the CDR3 is 18 residues. CDR3 DNA: TGTGCCAGCAGCGTCCCCCAGGGTACCTACTCTGGGGCCAACGTCCTGACTTTC. Its translation is CASSVPQGTYSGANVLTF.

The V call is TRBV6-6, the J call TRBJ1-1; no clear D. Per germline, CDR1 MNHNY and CDR2 SVGAGI (reference sequence). The V end lost 6 bases, the J end lost 2 bases, and 7 bases lay between the germline ends. The CDR3 sequence is 12 residues long. CDR3 coding DNA: TGTGCCAGCAGCCCAGGTAACACTGAAGCTTTCTTT. Translated: CASSPGNTEAFF.

The V gene is TRBV30, the J gene TRBJ2-2; weak D call: TRBD1 (6 bases). Germline assignment: CDR1 GTSNPN and CDR2 SVGIG (reference sequence). This CDR3 region has 15 residues. V lost 1 base to trimming and J lost 4 bases, with 13 bases between them. The CDR3 nucleotides read TGTGCCTGGAGTGGTGGCAGGGGAAGCACCGGGGAGCTGTTTTTT. Translating gives CAWSGGRGSTGELFF. The complete variable domain, with remaining parts taken from reference TRBV30 and TRBJ2-2, reads SQTIHQWPATLVQPVGSPLSLECTVEGTSNPNLYWYRQAAGRGLQLLFYSVGIGQISSEVPQNLSASRPQDRQFILSSKKLLLSDSGFYLCAWSGGRGSTGELFFGEGSRLTVL.